This T cell receptor beta chain was sequenced for a study of blood T cell repertoires in COVID-19. Looking at the study overall: Italy, Spain and the United States were the sources of the convalescent and acute COVID-19 samples. Sources were T cells, B-cell-depleted T cells, or PBMCs; the material itself was cDNA or gDNA.

Original handling: Estimation of nucleated cell counts relied on the amplification of reference gene primers. TCRdb keeps only in-frame clones here, not all; method: immunoSEQ multiplex PCR. V, J and clone size are taken as reported in that table, and D and trimming were inferred from the DNA itself. There are about 74,000 clones in the sample; more than 75% occur only once, and under 1.5% lies in the top ten. The CDR3 has 13 residues. The ends were cut back, 4 bases at V and 4 bases at J, with 10 bases in the middle. Germline CDR1 reads MGHRA; CDR2 reads YSYEKL. The specimen sequenced was peripheral blood. The chain employs TRBV4-1 and TRBJ1-1, with D unclear. The sequence came from a man in his fifties with acute or convalescent COVID-19. The DNA for the CDR3 is TGCGCCAGCAGCCGTCCATCCGGCACTGAAGCTTTCTTT. This translates into CASSRPSGTEAFF.